A selection of T cell receptor beta chains follows, all from one sample in a study of blood T cell repertoires in COVID-19. Assay: immunoSEQ multiplex PCR; the TCRdb copy retains only in-frame clones and omits some. The repertoire holds around 250,000 clones, roughly 85% seen once, with 5% in the top ten. The sequenced sample was PBMCs or T cells enriched from blood (not recorded which). Every receptor here comes from a man aged 35 to 55 who had been exposed to COVID-19. The CDR3 runs from the conserved cysteine through the conserved F or W. A D gene is named only where the DNA matches it firmly. Expanded clones get a size class; other rows say once, few or many, or leave the size out.

D gene: TRBD2
J gene: TRBJ2-5
clone size: NA
V gene: TRBV2
CDR3 DNA: TGTGCCAGCACTAGGACTAGCGGTGTGCTTGAGACCCAGTACTTC
CDR3 protein: CASTRTSGVLETQYF

D gene: TRBD2
J gene: TRBJ2-2
clone size: few
V gene: TRBV5-5
CDR3 DNA: TGTGCCAGCAGCCTAGCGGGAGGTGAGGGGGAGCTGTTTTTT
CDR3 protein: CASSLAGGEGELFF

D gene: NA
J gene: TRBJ1-1
clone size: once
V gene: TRBV7-8
CDR3 DNA: TGTGCCAGCAGCTTATTTATACAGAACACTGAAGCTTTCTTT
CDR3 protein: CASSLFIQNTEAFF

D gene: TRBD2
J gene: TRBJ2-5
clone size: NA
V gene: TRBV6-5
CDR3 DNA: TGTGCCAGCAGTCCCCGTAGCGGGGGGCAAGAGACCCAGTACTTC
CDR3 protein: CASSPRSGGQETQYF

D gene: TRBD1
J gene: TRBJ2-4
clone size: NA
V gene: TRBV18
CDR3 DNA: TGTGCCAGCTCACCAGGACAGGGGACTAAAAACATTCAGTACTTC
CDR3 protein: CASSPGQGTKNIQYF

D gene: NA
J gene: TRBJ1-1
clone size: NA
V gene: TRBV30
CDR3 DNA: TGTGCCTGTTCGAGGGGGGGAAATGAAGCTTTCTTT
CDR3 protein: CACSRGGNEAFF

D gene: TRBD1
J gene: TRBJ1-2
clone size: NA
V gene: TRBV11-3
CDR3 DNA: TGTGCCAGCAGCCGCCGGACAGGGGGCTATGGCTACACCTTC
CDR3 protein: CASSRRTGGYGYTF

D gene: NA
J gene: TRBJ1-2
clone size: NA
V gene: TRBV7-9
CDR3 DNA: TGTGCCAGCAGCTTAGTCAGTGCCCTTGGCTATGGCTACACCTTC
CDR3 protein: CASSLVSALGYGYTF

D gene: TRBD1
J gene: TRBJ2-3
clone size: many
V gene: TRBV5-1
CDR3 DNA: TGCGCCAGCAGCTTGGGGGACAGGGTCACAGATACGCAGTATTTT
CDR3 protein: CASSLGDRVTDTQYF

D gene: NA
J gene: TRBJ2-3
clone size: few
V gene: TRBV25-1
CDR3 DNA: TGTGCCAGCAGCAGGGGTACGAGCACAGATACGCAGTATTTT
CDR3 protein: CASSRGTSTDTQYF

D gene: NA
J gene: TRBJ1-1
clone size: NA
V gene: TRBV19
CDR3 DNA: TGTGCCAGTAAAGGCGGGGGGTCTAGCACTGAAGCTTTCTTT
CDR3 protein: CASKGGGSSTEAFF

D gene: TRBD2
J gene: TRBJ2-3
clone size: NA
V gene: TRBV29-1
CDR3 DNA: TGCAGCGTTGGCATTGCGGCGGGGACTAGCGGGTGGGCTAGCACAGATACGCAGTATTTT
CDR3 protein: CSVGIAAGTSGWASTDTQYF

D gene: NA
J gene: TRBJ1-1
clone size: NA
V gene: TRBV7-2
CDR3 DNA: TGTGCCAGCAGCTCTAGGGTCCAGGGTGGGACTGAAGCTTTCTTT
CDR3 protein: CASSSRVQGGTEAFF

D gene: TRBD1
J gene: TRBJ1-5
clone size: NA
V gene: TRBV19
CDR3 DNA: TGTGCCAGTAGTATCAACAGGGGCAGCAATCAGCCCCAGCATTTT
CDR3 protein: CASSINRGSNQPQHF

D gene: NA
J gene: TRBJ2-3
clone size: few
V gene: TRBV11-2
CDR3 DNA: TGTGCCAGCAGCATTTCACCAGCGGTTACGCAGTATTTT
CDR3 protein: CASSISPAVTQYF

D gene: TRBD1
J gene: TRBJ2-5
clone size: NA
V gene: TRBV7-7
CDR3 DNA: TGTGCTAGCAGCTTAGTCGGGACAGGGGCAGAGACCCAGTACTTC
CDR3 protein: CASSLVGTGAETQYF

D gene: TRBD1
J gene: TRBJ2-3
clone size: NA
V gene: TRBV14
CDR3 DNA: TGTGCCAGCAGCCAAGCGATTATGACAGGGGCCCGGTGGGGAACAGATACGCAGTATTTT
CDR3 protein: CASSQAIMTGARWGTDTQYF

D gene: TRBD2
J gene: TRBJ2-7
clone size: once
V gene: TRBV18
CDR3 DNA: TGTGCCAGCTCACCCCCTGGGACTAGCGGGAGAAGCGAGCAGTACTTC
CDR3 protein: CASSPPGTSGRSEQYF

D gene: TRBD2
J gene: TRBJ2-1
clone size: NA
V gene: TRBV9
CDR3 DNA: TGTGCCAGCAGCGTACTCGGACTAGCGAATGACAATGAGCAGTTCTTC
CDR3 protein: CASSVLGLANDNEQFF

D gene: TRBD2
J gene: TRBJ2-5
clone size: NA
V gene: TRBV11-2
CDR3 DNA: TGTGCCAGCAGCCGTAGACTAGCGGTGAGCCAAGAGACCCAGTACTTC
CDR3 protein: CASSRRLAVSQETQYF

D gene: NA
J gene: TRBJ2-2
clone size: NA
V gene: TRBV24-1
CDR3 DNA: TGTGCCACCAGTGATTTGGGGGCTCCGACTAGTACCGGGGAGCTGTTTTTT
CDR3 protein: CATSDLGAPTSTGELFF

D gene: TRBD1
J gene: TRBJ2-7
clone size: once
V gene: TRBV12-5
CDR3 DNA: TGTGCTAGTGGTAGGACCGGGACAGGGGGTCCCTACGAGCAGTACTTC
CDR3 protein: CASGRTGTGGPYEQYF

D gene: TRBD2
J gene: TRBJ2-1
clone size: NA
V gene: TRBV5-1
CDR3 DNA: TGCGCCAGCACACGACTAGCGGGGGTCAATGAGCAGTTCTTC
CDR3 protein: CASTRLAGVNEQFF

D gene: TRBD1
J gene: TRBJ2-7
clone size: NA
V gene: TRBV6-5
CDR3 DNA: TGTGCCAGCACACAGGGGGTTTCCTACGAGCAGTACTTC
CDR3 protein: CASTQGVSYEQYF